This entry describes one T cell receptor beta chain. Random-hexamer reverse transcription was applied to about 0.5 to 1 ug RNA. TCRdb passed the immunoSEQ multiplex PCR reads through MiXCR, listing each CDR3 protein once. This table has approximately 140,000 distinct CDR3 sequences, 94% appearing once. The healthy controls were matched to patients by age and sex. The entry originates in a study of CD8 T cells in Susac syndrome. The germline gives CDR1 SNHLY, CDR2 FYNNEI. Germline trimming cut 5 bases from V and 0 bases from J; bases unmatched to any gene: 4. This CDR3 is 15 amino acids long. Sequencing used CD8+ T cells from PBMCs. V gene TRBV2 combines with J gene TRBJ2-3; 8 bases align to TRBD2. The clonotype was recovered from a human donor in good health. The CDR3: CASSPLAGSTDTQYF. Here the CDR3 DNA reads TGTGCCAGCAGTCCATTAGCGGGGAGCACAGATACGCAGTATTTT. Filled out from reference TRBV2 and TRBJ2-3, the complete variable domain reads EPEVTQTPSHQVTQMGQEVILRCVPISNHLYFYWYRQILGQKVEFLVSFYNNEISEKSEIFDDQFSVERPDGSNFTLKIRSTKLEDSAMYFCASSPLAGSTDTQYFGPGTRLTVL.